This is a list of T cell receptor beta chains from one sample in a study of blood T cell repertoires in COVID-19. Repertoires were generated with immunoSEQ multiplex PCR, while TCRdb's copy carries only in-frame clones and drops some. The table includes roughly 180,000 clones, around 88% detected once. Specimen: peripheral blood. The receptors were gathered from a woman aged 25-40 years with acute or convalescent COVID-19. Both conserved end residues are trimmed from each CDR3. Rows may omit the clone size; those that give it use once, few, many or a size class.

j_gene	v_gene	abundance	len	CDR3aa
TRBJ2-2	TRBV19	NA	11	ASSIGTTGELF
TRBJ1-1	TRBV11-2	NA	9	ASSFLSGAF
TRBJ2-5	TRBV2	NA	12	ASSVLRGAETQY
TRBJ1-2	TRBV6-5	NA	11	ASSATGPYGYT
TRBJ2-3	TRBV7-2	NA	16	ASSSRTSGVSSTDTQY
TRBJ1-5	TRBV30	NA	11	AWSIEGRQPQH
TRBJ2-1	TRBV2	NA	8	ASRSFEQF
TRBJ2-2	TRBV30	few	11	ACSRRRTGELF
TRBJ1-5	TRBV6-5	NA	13	ASSRWGQGGQPQH
TRBJ2-1	TRBV21-1	NA	9	ARGQFNEQF
TRBJ1-5	TRBV4-2	NA	20	ASSPPDWGGDREAGSNQPQH
TRBJ2-7	TRBV20-1	NA	12	SASGSSGVYEQY
TRBJ2-1	TRBV9	NA	12	ASSGQTGGEEQF
TRBJ1-6	TRBV27	NA	9	ASGGNSPLH
TRBJ2-3	TRBV7-9	NA	13	ASSPRRRESDTQY
TRBJ1-6	TRBV11-3	NA	12	ASSLTSYNSPLH
TRBJ2-1	TRBV5-1	NA	14	ASSYRQGPSYNEQF
TRBJ1-5	TRBV6-6	NA	12	ASSYSGLNQPQH
TRBJ2-3	TRBV5-4	once	12	ASRLAGYTDTQY
TRBJ1-2	TRBV28	NA	10	ASEQGIYGYT
TRBJ2-1	TRBV5-4	NA	14	ASSSPLASSYNEQF
TRBJ2-1	TRBV27	NA	11	ASSFGTKDRQF
TRBJ2-5	TRBV6-2/TRBV6-3	NA	10	ASSYSRETQY
TRBJ2-5	TRBV10-3	once	13	AIRSGTSGSETQY